These T cell receptor beta chains were read from a single sample in a study of shared clonotypes between healthy human individuals. Profiling relied on immunoSEQ multiplex PCR, and the TCRdb table lists in-frame clones only, not all of them. The sample contains roughly 680,000 clones, 72% of which appear only once. Source material: memory CD4+ T cells sorted from blood. These receptors were collected from a woman in her twenties or thirties in good health. Each CDR3 is given with its conserved first and last residue. The size entry is marked missing in some rows and otherwise reads once, few, many or a size class.

clone_size,v_call,cdr3_aa
many,TRBV5-1,CASSLNFGGVDNEQYF
once,TRBV19,CASSFSGANVLTF
NA,TRBV12-2,CASRLYFQETQYF
NA,TRBV10-3,CAISAGTSQETQYF
NA,TRBV6-1,CASSEARGTLTDTQYF
once,TRBV11-2,CASSSGLAELRDTQYF
NA,TRBV28,CASSIGLGRGAYEQYF
NA,TRBV7-2,CASGTGNTGELFF
NA,TRBV18,CASSPRDSNSGNTIYF
few,TRBV9,CASSVVGTSGRASGGELFF
many,TRBV5-8,CASSLTGQRTYEQYF
few,TRBV6-1,CASTWESSSYGYTF
once,TRBV10-2,CASRGDSGSPLSSYEQYF
NA,TRBV7-9,CASLKPGTGKLREQFF
NA,TRBV5-1,CASSLASISYNEQFF
NA,TRBV28,CASSSPASGRKTDTQYF
NA,TRBV25-1,CASSATGGYENEQFF
NA,TRBV11-2,CASSPEGYEQYF
NA,TRBV5-4,CASSPLGTTRKETQYF
NA,TRBV5-4,CASSTRGVGTEAFF
NA,TRBV6-1,CASSELAGGHEQYF
NA,TRBV18,CASSQTGEGTEAFF
NA,TRBV7-2,CASSWRYNEQFF
NA,TRBV7-9,CASSRPGVSSYEQYF